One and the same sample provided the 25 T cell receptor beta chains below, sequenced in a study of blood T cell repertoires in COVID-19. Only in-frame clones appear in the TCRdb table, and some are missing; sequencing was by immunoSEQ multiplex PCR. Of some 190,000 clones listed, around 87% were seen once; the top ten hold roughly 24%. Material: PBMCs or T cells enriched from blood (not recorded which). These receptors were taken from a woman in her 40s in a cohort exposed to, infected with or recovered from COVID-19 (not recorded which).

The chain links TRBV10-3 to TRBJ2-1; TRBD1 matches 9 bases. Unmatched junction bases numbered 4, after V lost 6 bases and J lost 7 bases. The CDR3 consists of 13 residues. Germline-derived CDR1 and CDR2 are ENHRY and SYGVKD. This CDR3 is CAIRGQGKNEQFF. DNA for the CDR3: TGTGCCATCAGGGGACAGGGTAAGAATGAGCAGTTCTTC.

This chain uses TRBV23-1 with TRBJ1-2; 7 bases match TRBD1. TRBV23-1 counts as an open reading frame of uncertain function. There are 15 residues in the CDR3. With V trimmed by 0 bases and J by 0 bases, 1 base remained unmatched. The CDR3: CASSQSGTANYGYTF. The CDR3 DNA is TGCGCCAGCAGTCAATCAGGGACAGCTAACTATGGCTACACCTTC.

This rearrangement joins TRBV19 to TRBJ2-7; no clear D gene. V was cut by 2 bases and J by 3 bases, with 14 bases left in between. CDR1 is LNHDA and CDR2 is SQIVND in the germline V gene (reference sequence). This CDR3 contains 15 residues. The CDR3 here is CASSITSAEYYEQYF. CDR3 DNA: TGTGCCAGTAGTATAACCAGCGCAGAGTACTACGAGCAGTACTTC.

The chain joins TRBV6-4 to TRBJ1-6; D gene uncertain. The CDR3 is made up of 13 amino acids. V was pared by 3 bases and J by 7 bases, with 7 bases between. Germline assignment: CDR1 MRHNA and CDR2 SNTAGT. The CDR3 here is CASSDRGNSPLHF. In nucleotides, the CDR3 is TGTGCCAGCAGTGATCGAGGGAATTCACCCCTCCACTTT.

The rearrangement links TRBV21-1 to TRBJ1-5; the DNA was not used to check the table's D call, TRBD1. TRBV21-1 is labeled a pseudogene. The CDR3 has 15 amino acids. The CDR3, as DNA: TGTGCCAGCAGTAGAGACAGGGGGCGAACTCAGCCCCAGCATTTT. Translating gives CASSRDRGRTQPQHF.

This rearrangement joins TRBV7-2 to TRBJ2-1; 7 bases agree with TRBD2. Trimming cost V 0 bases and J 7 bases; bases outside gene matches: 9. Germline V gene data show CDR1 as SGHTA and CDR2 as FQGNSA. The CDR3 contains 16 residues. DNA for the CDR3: TGTGCCAGCAGCTTAGCAGCGGGACTACTCGGTAATGAGCAGTTCTTC. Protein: CASSLAAGLLGNEQFF.

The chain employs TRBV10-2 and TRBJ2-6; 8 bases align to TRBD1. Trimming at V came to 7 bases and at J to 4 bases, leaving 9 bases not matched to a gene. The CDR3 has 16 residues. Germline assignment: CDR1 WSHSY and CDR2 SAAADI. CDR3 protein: CASTGQGSSGANVLTF. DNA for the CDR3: TGCGCCAGCACCGGACAGGGATCCTCGGGGGCCAACGTCCTGACTTTC.

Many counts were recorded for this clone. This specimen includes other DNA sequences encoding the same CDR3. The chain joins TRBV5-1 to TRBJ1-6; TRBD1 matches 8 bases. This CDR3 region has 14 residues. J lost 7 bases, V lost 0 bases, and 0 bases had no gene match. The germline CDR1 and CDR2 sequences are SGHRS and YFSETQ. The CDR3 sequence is CASSLDRGNSPLHF. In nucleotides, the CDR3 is TGCGCCAGCAGCTTGGACAGGGGGAATTCACCCCTCCACTTT. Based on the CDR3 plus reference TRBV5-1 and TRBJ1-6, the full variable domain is KAGVTQTPRYLIKTRGQQVTLSCSPISGHRSVSWYQQTPGQGLQFLFEYFSETQRNKGNFPGRFSGRQFSNSRSEMNVSTLELGDSALYLCASSLDRGNSPLHFGNGTRLTVT.

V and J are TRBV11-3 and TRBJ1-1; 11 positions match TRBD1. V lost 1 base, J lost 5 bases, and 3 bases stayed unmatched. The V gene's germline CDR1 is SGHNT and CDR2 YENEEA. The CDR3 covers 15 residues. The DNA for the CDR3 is TGTGCCAGCAGCTTAGCCGGGACAGGGGGAACTGAAGCTTTCTTT. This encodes CASSLAGTGGTEAFF.

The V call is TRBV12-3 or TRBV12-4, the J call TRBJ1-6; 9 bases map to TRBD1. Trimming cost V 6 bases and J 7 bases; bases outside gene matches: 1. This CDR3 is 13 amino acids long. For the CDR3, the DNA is TGTGCCAGCAGCGGACAGGGGAATTCACCCCTCCACTTT. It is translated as CASSGQGNSPLHF.

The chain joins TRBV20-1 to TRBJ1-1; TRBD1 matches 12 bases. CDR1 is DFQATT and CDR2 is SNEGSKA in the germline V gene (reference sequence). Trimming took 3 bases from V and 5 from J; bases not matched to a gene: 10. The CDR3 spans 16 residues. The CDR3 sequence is CSASTGTGGIGTEAFF. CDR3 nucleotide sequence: TGCAGTGCTAGTACCGGGACAGGGGGCATTGGTACTGAAGCTTTCTTT.

The CDR3 loop reads CASSLREQYF. The CDR3, as DNA: TGCGCCAGCAGTCTGCGCGAGCAGTACTTC. The gene calls are TRBV23-1 and TRBJ2-7; D unclear. TRBV23-1 is reported as an ORF; its role is uncertain. Between the trimmed V and J ends, which lost 4 bases and 6 bases, there was a span of 4 bases. This CDR3 is 10 amino acids long.

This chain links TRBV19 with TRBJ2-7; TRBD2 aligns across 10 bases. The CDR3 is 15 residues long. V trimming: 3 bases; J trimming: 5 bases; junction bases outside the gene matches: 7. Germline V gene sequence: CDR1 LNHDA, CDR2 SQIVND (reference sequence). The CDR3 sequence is CASSIPSGRVHEQYF. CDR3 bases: TGTGCCAGTAGTATCCCTAGCGGGAGAGTACACGAGCAGTACTTC.

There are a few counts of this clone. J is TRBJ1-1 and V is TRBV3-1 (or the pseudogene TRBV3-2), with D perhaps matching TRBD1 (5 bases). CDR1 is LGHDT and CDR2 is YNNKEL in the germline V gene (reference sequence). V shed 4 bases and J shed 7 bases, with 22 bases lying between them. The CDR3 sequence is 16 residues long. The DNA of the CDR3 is TGTGCCAGCAGCCCTCATTATGGGGTGGGCGGGGGTGAAGCTTTCTTT. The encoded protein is CASSPHYGVGGGEAFF.

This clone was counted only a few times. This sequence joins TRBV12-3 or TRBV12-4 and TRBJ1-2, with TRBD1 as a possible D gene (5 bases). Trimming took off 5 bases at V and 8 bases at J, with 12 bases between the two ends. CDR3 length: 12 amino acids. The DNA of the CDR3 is TGTGCCAGCAGTCTTCCCAGGGAAGGCTACACCTTC. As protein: CASSLPREGYTF.

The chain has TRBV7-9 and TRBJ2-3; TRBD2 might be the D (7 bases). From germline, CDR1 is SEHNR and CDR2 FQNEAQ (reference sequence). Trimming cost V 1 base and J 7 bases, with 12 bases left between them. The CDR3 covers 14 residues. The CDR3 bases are TGTGCCAGCAGCTTAGAGGGGGGGCGGCATACGCAGTATTTT. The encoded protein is CASSLEGGRHTQYF.

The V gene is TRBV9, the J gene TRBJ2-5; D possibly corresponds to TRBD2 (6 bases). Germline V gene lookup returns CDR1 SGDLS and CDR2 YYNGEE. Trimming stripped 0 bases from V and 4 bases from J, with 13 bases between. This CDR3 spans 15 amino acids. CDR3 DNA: TGTGCCAGCAGCGTAGAGGGCCAGGGAGGAGAGACCCAGTACTTC. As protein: CASSVEGQGGETQYF.

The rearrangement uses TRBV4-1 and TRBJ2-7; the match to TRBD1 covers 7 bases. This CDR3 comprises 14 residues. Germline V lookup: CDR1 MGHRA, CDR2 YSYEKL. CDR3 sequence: CPTSRQGLGYEQYF. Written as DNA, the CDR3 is TGCCCCACCAGCCGACAGGGTTTAGGATACGAGCAGTACTTC.

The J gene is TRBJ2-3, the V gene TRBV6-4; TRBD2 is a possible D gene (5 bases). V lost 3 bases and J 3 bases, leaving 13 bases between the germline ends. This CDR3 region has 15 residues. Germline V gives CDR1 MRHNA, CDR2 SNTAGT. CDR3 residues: CASSESVSVTDTQYF. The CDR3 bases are TGTGCCAGCAGTGAAAGCGTTAGCGTGACAGATACGCAGTATTTT.

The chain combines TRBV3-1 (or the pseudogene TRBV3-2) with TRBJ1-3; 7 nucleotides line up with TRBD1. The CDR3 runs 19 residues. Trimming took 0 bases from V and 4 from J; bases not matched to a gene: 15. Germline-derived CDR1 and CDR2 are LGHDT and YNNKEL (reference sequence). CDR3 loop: CASSQDQLWTGSDGNTIYF. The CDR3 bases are TGTGCCAGCAGCCAAGATCAATTGTGGACAGGATCCGACGGAAACACCATATATTTT.

The CDR3 is CASSAALDTEQYF. The CDR3 DNA reads TGTGCCAGCAGTGCAGCACTGGACACCGAGCAGTACTTC. V and J are TRBV2 and TRBJ2-7; TRBD1 is a possible D gene (5 bases). From germline, CDR1 is SNHLY and CDR2 FYNNEI. CDR3 length: 13 residues. V lost 4 bases and J lost 6, with 13 bases in between.

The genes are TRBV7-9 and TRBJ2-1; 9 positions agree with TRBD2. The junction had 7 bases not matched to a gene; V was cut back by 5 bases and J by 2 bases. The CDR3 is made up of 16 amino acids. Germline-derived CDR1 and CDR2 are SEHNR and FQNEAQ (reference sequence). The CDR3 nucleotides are TGTGCCAGCAGCCCAACAGCGGGAGGCACCTACAATGAGCAGTTCTTC. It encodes CASSPTAGGTYNEQFF.

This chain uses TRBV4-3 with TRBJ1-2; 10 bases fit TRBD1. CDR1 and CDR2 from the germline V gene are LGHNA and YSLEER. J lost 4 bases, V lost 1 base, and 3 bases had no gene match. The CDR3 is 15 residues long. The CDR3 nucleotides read TGCGCCAGCAGCCAAGGACAGGGGGCCTTCTATGGCTACACCTTC. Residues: CASSQGQGAFYGYTF.

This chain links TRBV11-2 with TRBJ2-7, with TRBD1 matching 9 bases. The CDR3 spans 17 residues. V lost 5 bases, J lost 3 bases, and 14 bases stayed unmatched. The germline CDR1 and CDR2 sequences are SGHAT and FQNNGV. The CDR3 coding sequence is TGTGCCAGCAGCAGGGGACAGGGTGGATTAGTCGGCTACGAGCAGTACTTC. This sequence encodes CASSRGQGGLVGYEQYF.

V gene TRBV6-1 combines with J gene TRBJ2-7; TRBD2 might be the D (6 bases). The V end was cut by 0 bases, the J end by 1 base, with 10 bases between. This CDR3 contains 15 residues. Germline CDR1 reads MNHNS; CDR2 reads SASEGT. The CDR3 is CASSEAVAASYEQYF. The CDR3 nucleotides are TGTGCCAGCAGTGAAGCTGTAGCGGCTTCCTACGAGCAGTACTTC.